These 19 T cell receptor beta chains share one sample of origin, sequenced in a study of breast tumors, draining lymph nodes, adjacent tissues. Using its own MiXCR run on the multiplex PCR reads, TCRdb lists one record per CDR3 protein. The sample comprises under 15,000 distinct CDR3 sequences, just over 70% of which are singletons, and around 44% rests with the top ten. Source material: tumor-adjacent breast tissue. The receptors originated from a female donor with breast cancer. Some clones in this sample may be carry-over from other donors' samples.

V usage is TRBV12-3 or TRBV12-4 and J usage is TRBJ1-5; no clear D gene. V lost 3 bases, J lost 6 bases, and 6 bases lay in between. The CDR3 sequence is 12 residues long. CDR3 loop: CASSFSLQPQHF. The DNA of the CDR3 is TGTGCCAGCAGTTTTTCTCTTCAGCCCCAGCATTTT.

The chain carries TRBV29-1 and TRBJ2-3; tentatively, D is TRBD2 (7 bases). The ends were cut back, 0 bases at V and 3 bases at J, with 13 bases in the middle. Germline V gene data show CDR1 as SQVTM and CDR2 as ANQGSEA. The CDR3 runs 15 residues. The CDR3 sequence: CSVEDRGRGTDTQYF. In nucleotides, the CDR3 is TGCAGCGTTGAAGACAGAGGGAGGGGGACAGATACGCAGTATTTT.

The CDR3 loop is CAISETSGSADTQYF. CDR3 DNA: TGTGCCATCAGTGAGACTAGCGGGAGCGCAGATACGCAGTATTTT. V is TRBV10-3 and J is TRBJ2-3, with 11 bases lining up with TRBD2. This CDR3 spans 15 amino acids. V shed 2 bases and J 4 bases; nucleotides not matched to a gene: 2. Germline CDR1 ENHRY, CDR2 SYGVKD.

The chain has TRBV4-2 and TRBJ2-7; 7 positions agree with TRBD1. Germline V gene data show CDR1 as LGHNA and CDR2 as YNFKEQ. The CDR3 length is 16 residues. The J segment lost 0 bases and the V segment lost 4 bases, leaving 9 bases of the junction unmatched. CDR3 sequence: CASSPTTGRSSYEQYF. The DNA for the CDR3 is TGTGCCAGCAGCCCGACGACAGGGAGAAGCTCCTACGAGCAGTACTTC.

The chain carries TRBV4-1 and TRBJ1-6; D gene uncertain. The V end lost 4 bases, the J end lost 6 bases, and 10 bases lay between the germline ends. This CDR3 is 14 amino acids long. The germline V gene has CDR1 MGHRA and CDR2 YSYEKL. The CDR3 DNA follows: TGCGCCAGCAGCCGTCGGGATTTTAATTCACCCCTCCACTTT. It encodes CASSRRDFNSPLHF.

The chain uses TRBV11-2 and TRBJ2-7; D uncertain. This CDR3 contains 12 residues. Germline V gives CDR1 SGHAT, CDR2 FQNNGV. V lost 2 bases to trimming and J lost 5 bases, with 7 bases between them. The DNA for the CDR3 is TGTGCCAGCAGCTTAACTGGCGACGAGCAGTACTTC. This encodes CASSLTGDEQYF.

The chain employs TRBV9 and TRBJ2-7, with 8 bases identical to TRBD1. V trimming: 2 bases; J trimming: 2 bases; junction bases outside the gene matches: 3. The CDR3 is 14 residues long. Germline CDR1 SGDLS, CDR2 YYNGEE. The CDR3 DNA follows: TGTGCCAGCAGCGTTCGGGACAGGCCCTACGAGCAGTACTTC. Translation: CASSVRDRPYEQYF.

In this sample, this clonotype is medium-sized. The chain combines TRBV7-8 with TRBJ2-1, with 7 bases aligning to TRBD1. The J segment lost 7 bases and the V segment lost 4 bases, leaving 13 bases of the junction unmatched. Germline V gene lookup returns CDR1 SGHVS and CDR2 FQNEAQ. The CDR3 sequence is 16 residues long. Here the CDR3 DNA reads TGTGCCAGCAGCTATCTCGTACGACAGGGAGCAAATGAGCAGTTCTTC. This gives the protein CASSYLVRQGANEQFF.

The rearrangement links TRBV20-1 to TRBJ2-3, with 11 bases lining up with TRBD2. CDR1 and CDR2 (germline): DFQATT, SNEGSKA (reference sequence). This CDR3 has 12 amino acids. J was trimmed by 5 bases and V by 5 bases; bases with no gene match: 0. CDR3 in amino acids: CSAGLAGDTQYF. In DNA, the CDR3 is TGCAGTGCTGGACTAGCGGGAGATACGCAGTATTTT.

The rearrangement joins TRBV29-1 to TRBJ2-5; D gene uncertain. The germline V and J ends were trimmed by 0 bases and 4 bases, with 12 bases remaining between them. This CDR3 has 14 residues. Germline-derived CDR1 and CDR2 are SQVTM and ANQGSEA. The CDR3 DNA follows: TGCAGCGTTGAAGATCTTTCTGGGATAGAGACCCAGTACTTC. The encoded protein is CSVEDLSGIETQYF.

This clonotype was seen only once. The gene calls are TRBV4-3 and TRBJ2-7; 9 nucleotides line up with TRBD2. Trimming removed 4 bases from V and 5 bases from J; junction bases left unmatched: 6. The CDR3 has 14 residues. The V gene's germline CDR1 is LGHNA and CDR2 YSLEER. The DNA for the CDR3 is TGCGCCAGCAGCCCGGGACTAGCTTTCAACGAGCAGTACTTC. The encoded protein is CASSPGLAFNEQYF.

The V call is TRBV2, the J call TRBJ2-1; 9 positions agree with TRBD1. V lost 9 bases, J lost 4 bases, and 1 base stayed unmatched. This CDR3 spans 12 amino acids. In germline, CDR1 is SNHLY, CDR2 FYNNEI. The CDR3 coding sequence is TGTGCCAGGGGACAGGGATACAATGAGCAGTTCTTC. Residues: CARGQGYNEQFF.

This chain uses TRBV20-1 with TRBJ2-3; the D is unclear. CDR1 is DFQATT and CDR2 is SNEGSKA in the germline V gene (reference sequence). The CDR3 is made up of 15 amino acids. Between the trimmed V and J ends, which lost 6 bases and 1 base, there was a span of 17 bases. CDR3: CSAIIPDRGTDTQYF. Written as DNA, the CDR3 is TGCAGTGCCATCATCCCAGACCGTGGCACAGATACGCAGTATTTT.

This clonotype was observed a handful of times. The CDR3, as DNA: TGTGCCAGCAGCATTAGCGGATACGAGCAGTACTTC. Amino acid sequence: CASSISGYEQYF. The chain carries TRBV7-2 and TRBJ2-7; a weak D match, TRBD2 (6 bases). Germline V gene sequence: CDR1 SGHTA, CDR2 FQGNSA. Trimming shortened V by 5 bases and J by 4 bases, and 9 bases separated the two germline ends. CDR3 size: 12 residues.

The V call is TRBV6-6, the J call TRBJ2-7, with TRBD2 as a possible D gene (5 bases). In germline, CDR1 is MNHNY, CDR2 SVGAGI (reference sequence). The CDR3 runs to 13 residues. The germline V and J ends were trimmed by 3 bases and 0 bases, with 6 bases remaining between them. The CDR3 is CASSYRDSYEQYF. CDR3 in DNA: TGTGCCAGCAGTTATCGGGACTCCTACGAGCAGTACTTC.

This chain joins TRBV3-1 and TRBJ2-7; D not resolved. The CDR3 has 11 amino acids. From germline, CDR1 is LGHDT and CDR2 YNNKEL (reference sequence). V was clipped by 3 bases and J by 4 bases, with 4 bases between them. CDR3 bases: TGTGCCAGCAGCCATCGGTACGAGCAGTACTTC. Translating gives CASSHRYEQYF.

V is TRBV12-5 and J is TRBJ2-7, with 9 bases identical to TRBD1. Trimming cost V 5 bases and J 6 bases; bases outside gene matches: 5. Germline CDR1 is LGHNT and CDR2 is FRNRAP. The CDR3 runs 13 residues. The CDR3 DNA follows: TGTGCTAGTGGTCACGGGACAGGGTCCGAGCAGTACTTC. It translates to CASGHGTGSEQYF.

The chain has TRBV5-1 and TRBJ2-1; the D call may be TRBD1 or TRBD2 (5 bases each). Germline CDR1 SGHRS, CDR2 YFSETQ. V was shortened by 3 bases and J by 4 bases, with 20 bases between the two germline ends. The length of the CDR3 is 17 residues. The CDR3 sequence is CASSSEDMASYYNEQFF. For the CDR3, the DNA is TGCGCCAGCAGCTCGGAGGACATGGCCTCATATTACAATGAGCAGTTCTTC.

The CDR3 DNA follows: TGTGCCAGCACCCGACAGGGGCGGCATACGCAGTATTTT. Amino acid sequence: CASTRQGRHTQYF. V gene TRBV2 combines with J gene TRBJ2-3; 8 nucleotides match TRBD1. There are 13 residues in the CDR3. Losses at the gene ends were 7 bases for V and 7 bases for J; bases not matched to a gene: 7. Germline CDR1 reads SNHLY; CDR2 reads FYNNEI.